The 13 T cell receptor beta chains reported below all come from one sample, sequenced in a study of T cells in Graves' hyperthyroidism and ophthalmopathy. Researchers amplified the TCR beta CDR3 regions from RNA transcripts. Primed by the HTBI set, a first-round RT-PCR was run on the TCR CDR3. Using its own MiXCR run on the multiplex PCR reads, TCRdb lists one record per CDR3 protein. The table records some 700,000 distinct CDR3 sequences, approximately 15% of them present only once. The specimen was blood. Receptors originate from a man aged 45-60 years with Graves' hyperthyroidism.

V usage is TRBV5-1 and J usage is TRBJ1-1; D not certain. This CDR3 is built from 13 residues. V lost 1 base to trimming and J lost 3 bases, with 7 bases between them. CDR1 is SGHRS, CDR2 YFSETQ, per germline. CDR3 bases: TGCGCCAGCAGCTTGAACGGGTACACTGAAGCTTTCTTT. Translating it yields CASSLNGYTEAFF.

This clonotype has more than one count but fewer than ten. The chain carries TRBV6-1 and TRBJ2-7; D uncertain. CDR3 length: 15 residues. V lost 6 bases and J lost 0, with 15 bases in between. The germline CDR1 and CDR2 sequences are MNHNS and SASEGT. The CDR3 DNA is TGTGCCAGCAGCGTCACCCTGGCGAGCTCCTACGAGCAGTACTTC. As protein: CASSVTLASSYEQYF.

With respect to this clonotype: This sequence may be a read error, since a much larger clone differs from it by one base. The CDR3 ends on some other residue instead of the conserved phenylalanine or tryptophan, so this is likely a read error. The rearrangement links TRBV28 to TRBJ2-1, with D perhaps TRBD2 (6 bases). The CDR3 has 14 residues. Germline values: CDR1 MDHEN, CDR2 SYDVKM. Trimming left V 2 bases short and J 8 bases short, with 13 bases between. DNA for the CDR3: TGTGCCAGCAGTTTAGCGGGAAACCCCTATGAGCAGTTCTCC. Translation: CASSLAGNPYEQFS.

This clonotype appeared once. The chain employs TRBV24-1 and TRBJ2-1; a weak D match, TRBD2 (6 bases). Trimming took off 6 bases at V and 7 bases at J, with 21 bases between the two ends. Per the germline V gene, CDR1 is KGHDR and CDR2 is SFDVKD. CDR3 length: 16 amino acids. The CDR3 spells CATSPSPGRGENEQFF. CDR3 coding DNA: TGTGCCACCAGTCCCTCCCCCGGGAGAGGTGAGAATGAGCAGTTCTTC.

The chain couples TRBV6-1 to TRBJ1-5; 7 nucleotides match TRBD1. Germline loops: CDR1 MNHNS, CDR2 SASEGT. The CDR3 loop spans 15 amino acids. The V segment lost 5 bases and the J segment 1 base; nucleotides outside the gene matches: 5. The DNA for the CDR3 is TGTGCCAGCAGTTTCCAGGGGGGGAGCAATCAGCCCCAGCATTTT. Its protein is CASSFQGGSNQPQHF.

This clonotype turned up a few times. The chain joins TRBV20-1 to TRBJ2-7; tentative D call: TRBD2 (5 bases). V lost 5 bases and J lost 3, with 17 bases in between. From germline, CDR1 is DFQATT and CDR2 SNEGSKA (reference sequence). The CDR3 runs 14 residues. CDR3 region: CSAALDGNNYEQYF. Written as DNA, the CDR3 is TGCAGTGCTGCCTTGGACGGGAATAACTACGAGCAGTACTTC.

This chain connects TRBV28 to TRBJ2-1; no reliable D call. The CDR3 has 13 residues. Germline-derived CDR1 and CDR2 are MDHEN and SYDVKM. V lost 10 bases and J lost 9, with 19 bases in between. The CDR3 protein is CAISRSMAGEQFF. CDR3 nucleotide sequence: TGTGCCATCTCTCGTTCCATGGCAGGTGAGCAGTTCTTC.

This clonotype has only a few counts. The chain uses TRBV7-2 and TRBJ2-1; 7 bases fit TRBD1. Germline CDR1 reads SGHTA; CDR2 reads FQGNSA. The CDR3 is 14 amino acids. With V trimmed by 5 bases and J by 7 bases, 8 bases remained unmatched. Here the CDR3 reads CASSLWTGQNEQFF. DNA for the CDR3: TGTGCCAGCAGCCTCTGGACAGGACAGAATGAGCAGTTCTTC.

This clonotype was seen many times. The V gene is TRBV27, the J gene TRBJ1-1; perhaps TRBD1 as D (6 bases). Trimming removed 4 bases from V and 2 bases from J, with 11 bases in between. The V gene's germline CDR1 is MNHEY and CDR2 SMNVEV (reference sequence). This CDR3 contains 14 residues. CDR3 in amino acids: CASSSWTVNTEAFF. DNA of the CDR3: TGTGCCAGCAGTTCTTGGACAGTCAACACTGAAGCTTTCTTT.

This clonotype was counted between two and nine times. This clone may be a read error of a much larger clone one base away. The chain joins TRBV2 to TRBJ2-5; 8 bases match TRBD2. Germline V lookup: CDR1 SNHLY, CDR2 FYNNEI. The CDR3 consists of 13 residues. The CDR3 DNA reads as TGTGCCAGCACCCAGACTAGCGCGGAGACCCAGTGCTTC. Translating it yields CASTQTSAETQCF.

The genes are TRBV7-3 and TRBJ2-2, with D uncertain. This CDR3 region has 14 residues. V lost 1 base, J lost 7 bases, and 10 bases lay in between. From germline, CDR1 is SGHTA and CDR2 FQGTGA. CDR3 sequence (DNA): TGTGCCAGCAGCTTAATGGAAACCAGCGGGGAGCTGTTTTTT. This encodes CASSLMETSGELFF. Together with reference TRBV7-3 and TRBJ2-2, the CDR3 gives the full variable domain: GAGVSQTPSNKVTEKGKYVELRCDPISGHTALYWYRQSLGQGPEFLIYFQGTGAADDSGLPNDRFFAVRPEGSVSTLKIQRTERGDSAVYLCASSLMETSGELFFGEGSRLTVL.

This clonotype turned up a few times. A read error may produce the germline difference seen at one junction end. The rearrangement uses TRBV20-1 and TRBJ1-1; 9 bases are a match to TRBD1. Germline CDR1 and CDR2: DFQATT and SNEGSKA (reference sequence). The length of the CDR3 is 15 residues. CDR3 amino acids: CSANQLGQGGTETFF. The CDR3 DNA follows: TGCAGTGCTAACCAATTGGGACAGGGAGGAACTGAAACTTTCTTT.

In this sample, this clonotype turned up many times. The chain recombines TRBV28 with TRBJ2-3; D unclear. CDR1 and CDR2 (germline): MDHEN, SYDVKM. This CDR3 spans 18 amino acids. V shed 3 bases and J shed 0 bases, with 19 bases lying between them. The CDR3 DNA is TGTGCCAGCAGTTTTACCCCACGACGGGCAGTTAGCACAGATACGCAGTATTTT. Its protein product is CASSFTPRRAVSTDTQYF. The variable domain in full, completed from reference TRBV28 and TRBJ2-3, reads DVKVTQSSRYLVKRTGEKVFLECVQDMDHENMFWYRQDPGLGLRLIYFSYDVKMKEKGDIPEGYSVSREKKERFSLILESASTNQTSMYLCASSFTPRRAVSTDTQYFGPGTRLTVL.